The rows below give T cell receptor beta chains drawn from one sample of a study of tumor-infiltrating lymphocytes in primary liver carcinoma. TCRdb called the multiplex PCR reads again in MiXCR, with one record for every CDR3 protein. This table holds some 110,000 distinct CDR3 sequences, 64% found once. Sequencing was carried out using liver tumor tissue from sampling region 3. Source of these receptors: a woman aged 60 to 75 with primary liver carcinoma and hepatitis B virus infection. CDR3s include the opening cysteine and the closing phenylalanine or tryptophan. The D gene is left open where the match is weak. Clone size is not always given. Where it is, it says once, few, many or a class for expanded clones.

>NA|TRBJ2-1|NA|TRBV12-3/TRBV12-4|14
TGTGCCAGCACCAATCAGTGGGAGAGCAATGAGCAGTTCTTC
CASTNQWESNEQFF
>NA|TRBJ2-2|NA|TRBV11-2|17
TGTGCCAGCTGGTCCGAGGGCCTCACAGTTGACACCGGGGAGCTGTTTTTT
CASWSEGLTVDTGELFF
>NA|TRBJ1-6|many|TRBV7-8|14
TGTGCCAGCAGCTTAGTGTCCAATAATTCACCCCTCCACTTT
CASSLVSNNSPLHF
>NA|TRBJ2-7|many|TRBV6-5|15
TGTGCCAGCAGTTACGGTTGGGGGAGAGCCTACGAGCAGTACTTC
CASSYGWGRAYEQYF
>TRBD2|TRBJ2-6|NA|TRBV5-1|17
TGCGCCAGCAGCTTGCAACTAGCGGAACCTGGGGCCAACGTCCTGACTTTC
CASSLQLAEPGANVLTF
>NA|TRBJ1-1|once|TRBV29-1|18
TGCAGCGTTGAGGATCTTCTGGGATATAGCCAAAGGAACACTGAAGCTTTCTTT
CSVEDLLGYSQRNTEAFF
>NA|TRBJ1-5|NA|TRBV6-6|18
TGTGCCATCAGTTACTCGCCGGAACTCGGGGGGGTCAATCAGTCCCAGCATTTT
CAISYSPELGGVNQSQHF
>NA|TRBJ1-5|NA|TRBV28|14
TGTGCCAGCAGGCTAGAGGGCGGGAATCAGCCCCAGCATTTT
CASRLEGGNQPQHF
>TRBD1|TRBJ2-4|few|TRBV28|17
TGTGCCAGCAGTCTCCCACCCGGGACAGGGGTGGGAAACATTCAGTACTTC
CASSLPPGTGVGNIQYF
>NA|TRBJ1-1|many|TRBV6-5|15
TGTGCCAGCAGTTATGGTAGAGGGTTCAGGACTGAAGCTTTCTTT
CASSYGRGFRTEAFF
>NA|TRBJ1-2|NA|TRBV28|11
TGTGTCAGCTCGGGGACCTATGGCTACACCTTC
CVSSGTYGYTF
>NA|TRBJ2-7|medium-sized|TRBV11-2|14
TGTGCCAGCAGCTTAGAGCGGGGAGGAGGAGGGCAGTACTTC
CASSLERGGGGQYF
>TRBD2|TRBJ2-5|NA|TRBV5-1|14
TGCGCCAGCAGCCCTTCTAGCGGGAGGGAGACCCAGTACTTC
CASSPSSGRETQYF
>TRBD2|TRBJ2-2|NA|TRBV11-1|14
TGTGCCAGCAGCTTAGGGGGACTAGCCGGGGAGCTGTATTTT
CASSLGGLAGELYF
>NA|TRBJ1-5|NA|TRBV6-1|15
TGTGCCAGCAGTGACGACGGATGGAGCAATCAGCCCCAGCATTTT
CASSDDGWSNQPQHF
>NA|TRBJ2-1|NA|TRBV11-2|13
TGTACCAGCAGCCTGGGGAGGACCGGTGAGCAGTTCTTC
CTSSLGRTGEQFF
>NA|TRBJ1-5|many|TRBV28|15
TGTGCCAGCAGTTTCCGAAGGTCCAGCAATCAGCCCCAGCATTTT
CASSFRRSSNQPQHF
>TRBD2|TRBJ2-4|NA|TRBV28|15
TGTGCCAGCAGTTTATTACTAGCGAGCAAAAACATTCAGTACTTC
CASSLLLASKNIQYF
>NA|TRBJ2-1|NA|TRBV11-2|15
TGTACCAGCAGCTTATGGTGGGGCTCCTACAATGAGCAGTTCTTC
CTSSLWWGSYNEQFF
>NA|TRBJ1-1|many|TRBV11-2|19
TGTGCCAGCAGCTCCTTAATTCGGACGGGGGGGGTCATGAACACTGAAGCTTTCTTT
CASSSLIRTGGVMNTEAFF
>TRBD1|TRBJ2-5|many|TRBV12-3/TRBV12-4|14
TGTGCCAGCAGTCGACAGGGGCTCCGGGAGACCCAGTACTTC
CASSRQGLRETQYF
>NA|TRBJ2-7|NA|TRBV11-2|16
TGTGCCAGCACGATTCCTGGGCGGGAGCCAAGGGGGGAGCAATACTTC
CASTIPGREPRGEQYF
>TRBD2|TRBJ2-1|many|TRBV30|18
TGTGCCTGGAGGGGGACTAGCGGGAGAGGGGGGGATTACAATGAGCAGTTCTTC
CAWRGTSGRGGDYNEQFF
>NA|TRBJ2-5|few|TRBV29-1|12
TGCAGCGGTATGGACAGTGGAGAGACCCAGTACTTC
CSGMDSGETQYF
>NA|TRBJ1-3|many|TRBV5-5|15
TGTGCCAGCACTCGGGGGAAAAGCTCTGGAAACACCATATATTTT
CASTRGKSSGNTIYF
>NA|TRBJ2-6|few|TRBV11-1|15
TGTGCCAGCAGCCTCACGGGGGCTGGGGCCAACGTCCTGACTTTC
CASSLTGAGANVLTF
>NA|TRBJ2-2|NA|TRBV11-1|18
TGTGCCAGCAGCTTAAAGGTTCAGGGAAGGAAGAGCACCAGGGACCTGTTTTTT
CASSLKVQGRKSTRDLFF
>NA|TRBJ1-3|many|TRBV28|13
TGTGCCAGCAGTCCCAGCTCTGGAAACACCATATATTTT
CASSPSSGNTIYF
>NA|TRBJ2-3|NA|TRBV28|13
TGTGCCAGCATTAAACAGGGTACGGATACGCGGTATTTT
CASIKQGTDTRYF
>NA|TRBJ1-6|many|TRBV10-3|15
TGTGCCATCAGTGAACGGAACCCCTATAATTCACCCCTCCACTTT
CAISERNPYNSPLHF
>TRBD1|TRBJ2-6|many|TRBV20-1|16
TGCAGTGCTGGGACAGGGGCCAACTCTGGGGCCAACGTCCTGACTTTC
CSAGTGANSGANVLTF
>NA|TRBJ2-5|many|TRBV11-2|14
TGTGCCAGCAGCTTAGGAGGACCAAAAGAGACCCAGTACTTC
CASSLGGPKETQYF
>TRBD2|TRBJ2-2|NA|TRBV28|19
TGTGCCAGCCGCTTCTGGGCCGGCGGGAGGGGAGGGCACGCCGGGGAGCTGTTTTTT
CASRFWAGGRGGHAGELFF
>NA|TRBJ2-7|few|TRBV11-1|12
TGTGCCAGCAGCCGAGAGGGCTACGAGCAGTACTTC
CASSREGYEQYF
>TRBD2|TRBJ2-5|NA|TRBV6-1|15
TGTGTCAGCGTTGGATTAGCGGGTCCTCAAGAGACCCAGTACTTC
CVSVGLAGPQETQYF
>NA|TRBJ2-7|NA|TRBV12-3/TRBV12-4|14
TGTGCCAGCTGCCCTCAGTCTAGCTCCTACGAGCAGTACTTC
CASCPQSSSYEQYF
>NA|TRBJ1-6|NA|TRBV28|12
TGTAACAGCAGCCGTCCGAATTCACCCCTCCACTTT
CNSSRPNSPLHF
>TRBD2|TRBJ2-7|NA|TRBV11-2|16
TGTGTCAGCAGCTTTAAACTAGCGGGAGGTACCTACGAGCAGTGCTTC
CVSSFKLAGGTYEQCF
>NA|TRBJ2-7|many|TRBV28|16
TGTGCCAGCAGCATCCGAGGGGGTCGCAAAATCTTCGGGCAGTACTTC
CASSIRGGRKIFGQYF
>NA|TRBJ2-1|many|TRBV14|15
TGTGCCAGCAGCCAAGGAACCAGCTCCTACAATGAGCAGTTCTTC
CASSQGTSSYNEQFF
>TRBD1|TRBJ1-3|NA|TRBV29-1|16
TGCAGCGCAACTGCCGGGACAGCTAGCTCTGGAAATACCATATATTTT
CSATAGTASSGNTIYF
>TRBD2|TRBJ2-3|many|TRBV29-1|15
TGCAGCGTCATTAAAAGCGGGACCAGCACAGATACGCAGTATTTT
CSVIKSGTSTDTQYF
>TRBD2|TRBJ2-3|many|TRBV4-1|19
TGCGCCAGCAGCCAAGATCCGGGACTAGCGGTAAGAAGCACAGATACGCAGTATTTT
CASSQDPGLAVRSTDTQYF
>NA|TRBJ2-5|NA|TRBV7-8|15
TGTGCCAGCAGCTTCTGGAGTAGCGGCCAAGAGACCCAGTACTTC
CASSFWSSGQETQYF
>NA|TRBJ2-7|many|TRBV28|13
TGTGCCAGCACCCCCATGGTAGTCTACGAGCAGTACTTC
CASTPMVVYEQYF
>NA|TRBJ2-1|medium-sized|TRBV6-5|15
TGTGCCAGCAGTCCCGGACAGCCGACCTACAATGAGCAGTTCTTC
CASSPGQPTYNEQFF
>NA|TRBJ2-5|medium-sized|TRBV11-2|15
TGTGCCAGCAGCTTAGATCAGGGACCCCAAGAGACCCAGTACTTC
CASSLDQGPQETQYF
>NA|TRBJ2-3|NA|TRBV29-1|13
TGTAGCGTTGAGGCTAGAAGTACAGATACGCAGTATTTT
CSVEARSTDTQYF
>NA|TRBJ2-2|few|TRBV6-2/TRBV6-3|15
TGTGCCAGCAGTTCGGGGACACGAACCACCGGGGGGCTGTTTTTT
CASSSGTRTTGGLFF
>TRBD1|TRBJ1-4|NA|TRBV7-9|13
TGTGCCAGCAGCCTCGTACAGGGGGAAAAACTGTTTTTT
CASSLVQGEKLFF
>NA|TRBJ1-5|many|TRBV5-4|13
TGTGCCAGCAGCGCTAACAGGGATCAGCCCCAGCATTTT
CASSANRDQPQHF
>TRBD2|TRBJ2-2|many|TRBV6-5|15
TGTGCCAGCAGTTATCGTGGGAGGGTGACCGGGGAGCTGTTTTTT
CASSYRGRVTGELFF
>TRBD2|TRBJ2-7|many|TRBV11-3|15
TGTGCCAGCAGCTCCGGGGCTGGCGGGAGGAAAGAGCAGTACTTC
CASSSGAGGRKEQYF
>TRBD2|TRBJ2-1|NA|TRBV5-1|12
TGCGGAACGGGACTAGGTTCATATGAGCAGTTCTTC
CGTGLGSYEQFF
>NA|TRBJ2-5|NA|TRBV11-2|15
TGTGCCAGCAGCCCCGTCGGGCTAGTCCCAGAGACCCAGTACTTC
CASSPVGLVPETQYF